These T cell receptor beta chains were read from a single sample in a study of CD8 T cells in ankylosing spondylitis. Each CDR3 protein gets one entry after TCRdb re-called the 5' RACE reads with MiXCR. This sample yields 40,000 or so distinct CDR3 sequences, of which 2.5% to 3.5% are seen a single time; approximately 4.5% belongs to the top ten. Sequencing was performed on blood, either unsorted or a sorted T cell fraction (not recorded which). Source of these receptors: a male donor with ankylosing spondylitis or in good health (not recorded which). Each CDR3 is given with its conserved first and last residue. A D gene is named only where the DNA matches it firmly. Clone size is shown for a subset of rows, as once, few, many or a class of expanded clone.

J,D,V,size,length,DNA,CDR3
TRBJ2-7,TRBD2,TRBV9,.,14,TGTGCCAGCAGCGTAGGACTAGCGTTTTACGAGCAGTACTTC,CASSVGLAFYEQYF
TRBJ1-2,.,TRBV9,many,14,TGTGCCAGCAGCGTAGTGGACCAGACTTATGGCTACACCTTC,CASSVVDQTYGYTF
TRBJ1-3,TRBD1,TRBV9,many,14,TGTGCCAGCAGCGAACAGGGGGCTGGAAACACCATATATTTT,CASSEQGAGNTIYF
TRBJ2-3,TRBD2,TRBV9,many,15,TGTGCCAGCAGCACCCGACTAGCGGGAGGAGATACGCAGTATTTT,CASSTRLAGGDTQYF
TRBJ2-2,TRBD1,TRBV9,many,15,TGTGCCAGCAGCGTTGGGACAGGGAACACCGGGGAGCTGTTTTTT,CASSVGTGNTGELFF
TRBJ1-1,.,TRBV5-1,medium-sized,16,TGCGCCAGCAAGACCCGACCGCAACCTGAGAACACTGAAGCTTTCTTT,CASKTRPQPENTEAFF
TRBJ2-3,TRBD2,TRBV9,many,18,TGTGCCAGCAGCCCCCGGATTAGCGGGAGTGTTGTCACAGATACGCAGTATTTT,CASSPRISGSVVTDTQYF
TRBJ2-2,.,TRBV9,many,15,TGTGCCAGCAGCCGCAGGGGACTCAACACCGGGGAGCTGTTTTTT,CASSRRGLNTGELFF
TRBJ2-6,.,TRBV9,many,14,TGTGCCAGCAGCGCCCTTTCTGGGGCCAACGTCCTGACTTTC,CASSALSGANVLTF
TRBJ2-2,TRBD1,TRBV9,many,14,TGTGCCAGCACGGACAGGGCGAACACCGGGGAGCTGTTTTTT,CASTDRANTGELFF
TRBJ1-1,TRBD1,TRBV9,many,13,TGTGCCAGCAGCCCAAGGGACAGGAGTGAAGCTTTCTTT,CASSPRDRSEAFF
TRBJ2-3,.,TRBV9,many,17,TGTGCCAGCAGCGTCCGCGGGGACCATCCCACAGTGGATACGCAGTATTTT,CASSVRGDHPTVDTQYF
TRBJ2-5,TRBD1,TRBV9,.,15,TGTGCCAGCAGCGTAGGTCCTGGGACAGGGGAGACCCAGTACTTC,CASSVGPGTGETQYF
TRBJ1-3,.,TRBV9,many,17,TGTGCCAGCAGCGTAGACCAAGGCGGGTTGAGGGGAAACACCATATATTTT,CASSVDQGGLRGNTIYF
TRBJ2-3,.,TRBV9,many,15,TGTGCCAGCAGCGTAGCCCCGGACCCCACAGATACGCAGTATTTT,CASSVAPDPTDTQYF
TRBJ1-1,.,TRBV9,many,15,TGTGCCAGCAGCGTAGACATACAGGGAATCACTGAAGCTTTCTTT,CASSVDIQGITEAFF
TRBJ2-7,.,TRBV9,many,15,TGTGCCAGCAGCATTGGACAACACTCAAACTACGAGCAGTACTTC,CASSIGQHSNYEQYF
TRBJ2-5,.,TRBV9,many,18,TGTGCCAGCAGCGATCACCCAACACGAGGGCAGGGCACCGAGACCCAGTACTTC,CASSDHPTRGQGTETQYF
TRBJ2-3,TRBD2,TRBV9,many,16,TGTGCCAGCAGCGTAGCTAGCGGGAGTCGAACAGATACGCAGTATTTT,CASSVASGSRTDTQYF
TRBJ1-6,.,TRBV9,many,15,TGTGCCAGCAGCGTAGGGTCAGGGTCACCTTCACCCCTCCACTTT,CASSVGSGSPSPLHF
TRBJ2-3,.,TRBV9,many,13,TGTGCCAGCAGCGTAGAACAAGCAGATACGCAGTATTTT,CASSVEQADTQYF
TRBJ1-1,.,TRBV9,many,14,TGTGCCAGCAGCGTGTCAGGGGTGAACACTGAAGCTTTCTTT,CASSVSGVNTEAFF
TRBJ2-2,.,TRBV9,many,13,TGTGCCAGCAGCGCCAGCGGCACCGGGGAGCTGTTTTTT,CASSASGTGELFF
TRBJ2-1,.,TRBV9,many,15,TGTGCCAGCAGCAACGGGGTCAGCTCCTACAATGAGCAGTTCTTC,CASSNGVSSYNEQFF
TRBJ2-1,TRBD2,TRBV9,many,19,TGTGCCAGCAGCGTGCGGACTAGCGGGAGCCCAGTGGCGGGCAATGAGCAGTTCTTC,CASSVRTSGSPVAGNEQFF
TRBJ2-5,.,TRBV9,many,14,TGTGCCAGCAGCCCAGGGTTTCAGGGGGAGACCCAGTACTTC,CASSPGFQGETQYF
TRBJ2-5,.,TRBV9,many,16,TGTGCCAGCAGCACCCGCCTGGAGGTCGTCGAAGAGACCCAGTACTTC,CASSTRLEVVEETQYF
TRBJ1-6,.,TRBV9,many,14,TGTGCCAGCAGCGTGGACAGTAATAATTCACCCCTCCACTTT,CASSVDSNNSPLHF
TRBJ2-1,.,TRBV27,medium-sized,12,TGTGCCATCCCAGACGAATACAATGAGCAGTTCTTC,CAIPDEYNEQFF
TRBJ1-1,.,TRBV9,many,14,TGTGCCAGCAGCGTAGCTGGATTGAACACTGAAGCTTTCTTT,CASSVAGLNTEAFF
TRBJ1-4,.,TRBV9,many,16,TGTGCCAGCAGCACCGACAGCGCTAGGTCTAATGAAAAACTGTTTTTT,CASSTDSARSNEKLFF
TRBJ2-7,TRBD1,TRBV9,many,15,TGTGCCAGCAGCGTAGCAGGGACAGGACACTACGAGCAGTACTTC,CASSVAGTGHYEQYF
TRBJ2-1,TRBD2,TRBV9,many,18,TGTGCCAGCAGCGCCAGGCTCCCCCAGAGCGGGAGTGCGGTTGAGCAGTTCTTC,CASSARLPQSGSAVEQFF
TRBJ2-7,TRBD1,TRBV9,many,15,TGTGCCAGCAGCGTGACGACAGGGAACCTAGATGGGCAGTACTTC,CASSVTTGNLDGQYF
TRBJ2-3,.,TRBV9,many,14,TGTGCCAGCACCCCCCAGCCGAGAGTTGATACGCAGTATTTT,CASTPQPRVDTQYF
TRBJ2-5,TRBD2,TRBV9,many,16,TGTGCCAGCAGCTCACCCGGGGGAGGGCCAGGAGGCCACCAGTACTTC,CASSSPGGGPGGHQYF
TRBJ2-2,TRBD2,TRBV9,many,15,TGTGCCAGCAGCGTAGAAGGTAGCGGGCGCGGGGAGCTGTTTTTT,CASSVEGSGRGELFF
TRBJ2-1,TRBD2,TRBV9,many,18,TGTGCCAGCAGCGTAGACCCGGTACTAGCGGGAGGTGCCCATGAGCAGTTCTTC,CASSVDPVLAGGAHEQFF
TRBJ2-3,TRBD1,TRBV9,many,16,TGTGCCAGCAGCGTGGGACAGGGAGGGTATCGGGATACGCAGTATTTT,CASSVGQGGYRDTQYF
TRBJ2-3,.,TRBV9,many,14,TGTGCCAGCAGCGTAGCACAGGGTGTGGATACGCAGTATTTT,CASSVAQGVDTQYF
TRBJ2-3,.,TRBV9,many,13,TGTGCCAGCAGCGTAGATTCTATCTATACGCAGTATTTT,CASSVDSIYTQYF
TRBJ2-1,TRBD2,TRBV9,many,16,TGTGCCAGCAGCTTCGGACTAGCGGAATTTGACAATGAGCAGTTCTTC,CASSFGLAEFDNEQFF
TRBJ2-5,TRBD2,TRBV9,many,18,TGTGCCAGCAGCGTAGGGTCCAGCGGGGGATCGTACCAAGAGACCCAGTACTTC,CASSVGSSGGSYQETQYF
TRBJ2-1,.,TRBV9,many,15,TGTGCCAGCACCCCGGCAGCGAATACCTACAATGAGCAGTTCTTC,CASTPAANTYNEQFF
TRBJ1-3,.,TRBV6-1,many,14,TGTGCCAAGAAAAAGCCTAGCTCTGGAAACACCATATATTTT,CAKKKPSSGNTIYF
TRBJ2-2,.,TRBV9,many,15,TGTGCCAGCAGCGTAGGCGGGTCAGTAACCGGGGAGCTGTTTTTT,CASSVGGSVTGELFF
TRBJ1-1,.,TRBV9,many,14,TGTGCCAGCAGCGCGGATGTTCAGAGCACTGAAGCTTTCTTT,CASSADVQSTEAFF
TRBJ2-6,.,TRBV9,many,14,TGTGCCAGCACCAGCCCTTCTGGGGCCAACGTCCTGACTTTC,CASTSPSGANVLTF
TRBJ2-2,TRBD2,TRBV9,many,17,TGTGCCAGCAGCCCCACCCTTAGCGGGAGGGCCTCCGGGGAGCTGTTTTTT,CASSPTLSGRASGELFF
TRBJ2-6,TRBD1,TRBV9,few,19,TGTGCCAGCAGCGTGGGACCGGGACAGGGTCTCTCTGGGGCCAACGTCCTGACTTTC,CASSVGPGQGLSGANVLTF
TRBJ2-1,.,TRBV9,many,14,TGTGCCAGCAGCGTAGCTTCCTTGGGGAATGAGCAGTTCTTC,CASSVASLGNEQFF
TRBJ2-5,TRBD2,TRBV9,many,17,TGTGCCAGCAGCGCGGGACTAGCCACCTTCCCCCCAGAGACCCAGTACTTC,CASSAGLATFPPETQYF
TRBJ2-7,TRBD1,TRBV9,many,15,TGTGCCAGCAGCGTAGGGGGACAGGGCCGGGACGAGCAGTACTTC,CASSVGGQGRDEQYF
TRBJ2-1,TRBD2,TRBV9,many,17,TGTGCCAGCAGCACGGGTAGCGGGACTTACTACCCCAATGAGCAGTTCTTC,CASSTGSGTYYPNEQFF
TRBJ2-1,.,TRBV9,many,17,TGTGCCAGCAGCGTAGGGATGAAGACGGGGTCCTACAATGAGCAGTTCTTC,CASSVGMKTGSYNEQFF
TRBJ1-2,.,TRBV9,many,15,TGTGCCAGCAGCGTACCAAGGGGGGGGTCCTATGGCTACACCTTC,CASSVPRGGSYGYTF
TRBJ2-3,.,TRBV27,many,14,TGTGCCAGCAGTTTGGAGGGGTTCGGAGATACGCAGTATTTT,CASSLEGFGDTQYF